What follows describes a single T cell receptor beta chain. The table came from immunoSEQ multiplex PCR; TCRdb's copy has only in-frame clones and leaves some out. Of about 25,000 clones in the sample, more than 70% were seen once. The sample comes from a study of PD-L1 blockade in urothelial cancer. Study details: In the patient group, about 90% of the roughly 29 were males with bladder-origin urothelial cancer.

Indicated time point: peripheral blood 6 weeks after treatment start. Germline values: CDR1 MNHEY, CDR2 SVGAGI. CDR3 size: 15 residues. V trimming: 6 bases; J trimming: 4 bases; junction bases outside the gene matches: 9. The chain couples TRBV6-5 to TRBJ1-5; 7 bases are a match to TRBD1. The sequences come from PBMCs, collected around atezolizumab (anti-PD-L1) treatment. The sequence was collected from a man in his 70s with urothelial cancer. CDR3 protein: CASSSDRDRNQPQHF. Here the CDR3 DNA reads TGTGCCAGCAGCTCGGACCGGGACAGAAATCAGCCCCAGCATTTT.